This is a list of T cell receptor beta chains from one sample in a study of breast tumors, draining lymph nodes, adjacent tissues. From the multiplex PCR reads, TCRdb called clonotypes with MiXCR, one entry per CDR3 protein. The repertoire holds about 180,000 distinct CDR3 sequences, about 33% seen once, with roughly 3.8% in the top ten. The sequencing sample was made of axillary lymph node tissue. Every receptor here comes from a female donor with breast cancer. Some clones in this sample may be carry-over from other donors' samples. Each CDR3 is given without its conserved first and last residue.

V,CDR3
TRBV5-6,ASSSPGLSPAGSPLH
TRBV6-1,AGGPEAF
TRBV28,ASSSQGANYGYT
TRBV11-2,ASSPRGSLNTEAF
TRBV27,ASSGLAKQETQY
TRBV18,ASSPEEETQY
TRBV10-2,ASSESGGPREQF
TRBV9,ASSAGTQKNIQY
TRBV10-2,ASSESTGEPTYT
TRBV11-2,ASSLARGRQTQY
TRBV20-1,RAQSQQETQY
TRBV12-3/TRBV12-4,ASIRVGRGEKLF
TRBV12-3/TRBV12-4,ASSSDALLAETYNEQF
TRBV6-2/TRBV6-3,ASGNYLGNQPQH
TRBV20-1,SAKQGYSYNSPLH
TRBV27,ASKTSGGTEQY
TRBV19,ASSNRGTSGLSSTDTQY
TRBV2,ASQLDRRQPQH
TRBV28,ASRQTGQLYEQY
TRBV20-1,SARPPSGTSAQRGTGELF
TRBV15,ATTYRQNETLF
TRBV6-2/TRBV6-3,ASSYNRVMDTQY
TRBV7-2,ASSETGPNEKLF
TRBV19,ASSPAGNYNEQF
TRBV7-7,ASSQPPGTANTGELF
TRBV19,ASSISRDNEQF
TRBV5-6,ASSQDLIQGADTQY
TRBV2,ASSDVGDLAKNIQY
TRBV11-1,ASSPSTLDSTQY
TRBV11-3,ASSLPQGGNSPLH
TRBV20-1,SAKTASGANVLT